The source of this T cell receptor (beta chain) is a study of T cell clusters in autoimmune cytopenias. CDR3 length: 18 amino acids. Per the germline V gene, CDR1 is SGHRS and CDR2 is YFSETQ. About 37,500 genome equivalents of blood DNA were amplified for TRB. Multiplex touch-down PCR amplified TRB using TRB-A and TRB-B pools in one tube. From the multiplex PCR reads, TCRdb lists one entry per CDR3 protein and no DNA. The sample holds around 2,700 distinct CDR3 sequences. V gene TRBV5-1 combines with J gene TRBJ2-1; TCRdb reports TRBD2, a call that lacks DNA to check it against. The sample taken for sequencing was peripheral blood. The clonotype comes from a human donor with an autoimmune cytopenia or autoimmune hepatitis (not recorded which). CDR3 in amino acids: CASSPLGGDLDSYNEQFF.